A selection of T cell receptor beta chains follows, all from one sample in a study of cytomegalovirus exposure and HLA in healthy donors. The assay was immunoSEQ multiplex PCR, and TCRdb's table has in-frame clones only and misses some. The sample has roughly 100,000 clones, around 72% seen once. The source material was PBMCs. The receptor set was obtained from a male donor in good health and CMV-seronegative. The CDR3 runs from the conserved cysteine through the conserved F or W. The D gene is left open where the match is weak. A clone size is listed for some rows: how often the clone was seen (once, few, many), or a class if it is expanded.

abundance	v_gene	d_gene	j_gene	CDR3aa	CDR3nt
-	TRBV25-1	-	TRBJ2-1	CASSEYKTSGEQFF	TGTGCCAGCAGTGAATATAAGACCAGCGGGGAGCAGTTCTTC
few	TRBV7-9	TRBD2	TRBJ2-7	CASSSTKAGGPDEQYF	TGTGCCAGCAGCTCAACTAAAGCGGGAGGGCCCGACGAGCAGTACTTC
-	TRBV7-8	TRBD1	TRBJ1-5	CASSPGQGSNQPQHF	TGTGCCAGCAGCCCGGGACAGGGTAGCAATCAGCCCCAGCATTTT
-	TRBV6-5	TRBD1	TRBJ2-7	CASSLGQGSYEQYF	TGTGCCAGCAGCCTGGGACAGGGCTCCTACGAGCAGTACTTC
few	TRBV4-1	-	TRBJ2-7	CASSQDSRAYDEQYF	TGCGCCAGCAGCCAAGATAGCAGGGCTTACGACGAGCAGTACTTC
-	TRBV7-9	-	TRBJ2-7	CSSSPWRRASYEQYF	TGTTCCAGCAGCCCCTGGCGGCGGGCCTCCTACGAGCAGTACTTC
-	TRBV7-9	TRBD1	TRBJ1-2	CASSTTAGGLLYTF	TGTGCCAGCAGCACCACGGCAGGGGGGCTCCTCTACACCTTC
once	TRBV27	TRBD1	TRBJ1-2	CASRQGAVPGGYTF	TGTGCCAGCCGACAGGGGGCGGTCCCGGGGGGCTACACCTTC
-	TRBV30	TRBD2	TRBJ2-3	CAWSGAGGGTDTQYF	TGTGCCTGGAGTGGGGCGGGAGGTGGGACAGATACGCAGTATTTT
-	TRBV7-2	-	TRBJ1-1	CASSPLTDTEAFF	TGTGCCAGCAGCCCGCTGACAGACACTGAAGCTTTCTTT
-	TRBV18	-	TRBJ2-3	CASSVRGDTQYF	TGTGCCAGCTCCGTCCGGGGAGATACGCAGTATTTT
-	TRBV14	TRBD1	TRBJ1-2	CASSQAGTGGGYTF	TGTGCCAGCAGCCAAGCCGGGACAGGGGGAGGCTACACCTTC
-	TRBV30	-	TRBJ1-3	CACPDPGPGNTIYF	TGTGCCTGTCCCGACCCAGGGCCTGGAAACACCATATATTTT
-	TRBV9	TRBD1	TRBJ1-6	CASSPRQGENSPLHF	TGTGCCAGCAGCCCCCGACAGGGGGAGAATTCACCCCTCCACTTT
-	TRBV30	TRBD2	TRBJ2-4	CAWSVLAGGSGGKNIQYF	TGTGCCTGGAGTGTCCTAGCGGGAGGGTCCGGGGGAAAAAACATTCAGTACTTC
-	TRBV19	-	TRBJ1-2	CASSTGQGDTYGYTF	TGTGCCAGTAGTACTGGCCAGGGTGATACCTATGGCTACACCTTC
-	TRBV14	-	TRBJ1-5	CASSQGPGGNQPQHF	TGTGCCAGCAGCCAAGGACCGGGAGGCAATCAGCCCCAGCATTTT
-	TRBV9	TRBD2	TRBJ2-1	CASSVEASGYNEQFF	TGTGCCAGCAGCGTAGAGGCTAGCGGTTACAATGAGCAGTTCTTC
-	TRBV19	TRBD2	TRBJ2-2	CASINSGRRAGELFF	TGTGCCAGTATTAACAGCGGGAGGAGGGCCGGGGAGCTGTTTTTT
-	TRBV2	-	TRBJ2-2	CASSELFTGELFF	TGTGCCAGCAGTGAGTTATTCACCGGGGAGCTGTTTTTT
-	TRBV7-2	TRBD2	TRBJ2-7	CASSPLAGGPYEQYF	TGTGCCAGCAGCCCACTAGCGGGAGGGCCCTACGAGCAGTACTTC
once	TRBV5-6	TRBD2	TRBJ2-7	CASRASTSGLFSYEQYF	TGTGCCAGCAGGGCCAGCACTAGCGGGCTCTTCTCCTACGAGCAGTACTTC